The sequence of this T cell receptor (beta chain) was determined in a study of radiation and T cells in renal cell carcinoma. General study results and limits: Compared with controls, irradiated tumors had more, larger dominant CDR3 motifs.

Stated treatment: 15 Gy SBRT to primary tumor, nephrectomy 4 weeks later. As for this clone: Its antigen is not known.

The CDR3 consists of 13 residues. From germline, CDR1 is SGHDN and CDR2 FVKESK. Deletions cut 5 bases from V and 8 bases from J, with 15 bases between. TCRdb keeps only in-frame clones here, not all; method: immunoSEQ multiplex PCR. The table shows 14,000 or so clones, with less than 65% occurring only once. This clonotype was sampled from a woman aged 70-85 years with renal cell carcinoma. The sample consisted of tumor tissue, taken from a patient whose treatment included radiotherapy and nephrectomy. This sequence joins TRBV14 and TRBJ1-1; no firm D call. CDR3 loop: CASSYYSATEAFF. For the CDR3, the DNA is TGTGCCAGCAGCTACTATTCGGCTACCGAAGCTTTCTTT.